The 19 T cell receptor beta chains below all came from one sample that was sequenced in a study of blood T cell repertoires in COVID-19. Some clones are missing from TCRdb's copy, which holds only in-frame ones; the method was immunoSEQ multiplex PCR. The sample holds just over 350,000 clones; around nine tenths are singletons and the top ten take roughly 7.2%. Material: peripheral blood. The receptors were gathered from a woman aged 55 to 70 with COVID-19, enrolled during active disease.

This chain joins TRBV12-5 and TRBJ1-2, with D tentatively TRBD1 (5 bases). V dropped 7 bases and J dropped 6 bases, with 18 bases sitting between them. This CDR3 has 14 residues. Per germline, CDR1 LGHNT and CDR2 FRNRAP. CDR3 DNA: TGTGCTAGTGCCCGGGATGAGGGGAGGGATGGCTACACCTTC. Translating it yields CASARDEGRDGYTF. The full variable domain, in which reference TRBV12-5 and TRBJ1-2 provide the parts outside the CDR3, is DARVTQTPRHKVTEMGQEVTMRCQPILGHNTVFWYRQTMMQGLELLAYFRNRAPLDDSGMPKDRFSAEMPDATLATLKIQPSEPRDSAVYFCASARDEGRDGYTFGSGTRLTVV.

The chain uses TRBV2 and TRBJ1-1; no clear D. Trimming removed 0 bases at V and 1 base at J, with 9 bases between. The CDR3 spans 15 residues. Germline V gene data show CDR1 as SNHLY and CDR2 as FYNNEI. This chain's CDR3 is CASSEAWRRNTEAFF. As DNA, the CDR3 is TGTGCCAGCAGTGAAGCGTGGAGGAGGAACACTGAAGCTTTCTTT. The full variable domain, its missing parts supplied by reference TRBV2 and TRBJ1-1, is EPEVTQTPSHQVTQMGQEVILRCVPISNHLYFYWYRQILGQKVEFLVSFYNNEISEKSEIFDDQFSVERPDGSNFTLKIRSTKLEDSAMYFCASSEAWRRNTEAFFGQGTRLTVV.

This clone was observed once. CDR3 amino acids: CASSPIQGGAGGYTF. DNA for the CDR3: TGTGCCAGCAGCCCCATCCAAGGGGGGGCTGGTGGCTACACCTTC. The chain employs TRBV4-2 and TRBJ1-2, with a weak D call TRBD1 (6 bases). This CDR3 comprises 15 residues. The germline V gene encodes CDR1 LGHNA and CDR2 YNFKEQ. The V gene lost 4 bases and the J gene lost 7 bases, with 19 bases spanning the gap.

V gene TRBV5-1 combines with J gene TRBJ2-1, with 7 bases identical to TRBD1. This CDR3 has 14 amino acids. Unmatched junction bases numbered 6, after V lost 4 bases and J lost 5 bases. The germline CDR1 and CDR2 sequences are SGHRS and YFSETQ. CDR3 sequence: CASSATGKDNEQFF. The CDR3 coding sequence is TGCGCCAGCAGCGCGACAGGGAAGGACAATGAGCAGTTCTTC.

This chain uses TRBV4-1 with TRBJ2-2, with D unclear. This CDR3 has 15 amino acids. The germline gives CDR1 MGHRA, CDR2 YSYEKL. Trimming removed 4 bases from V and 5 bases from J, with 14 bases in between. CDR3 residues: CASSPLEVGTGELFF. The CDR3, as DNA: TGCGCCAGCAGCCCTCTAGAGGTCGGTACCGGGGAGCTGTTTTTT.

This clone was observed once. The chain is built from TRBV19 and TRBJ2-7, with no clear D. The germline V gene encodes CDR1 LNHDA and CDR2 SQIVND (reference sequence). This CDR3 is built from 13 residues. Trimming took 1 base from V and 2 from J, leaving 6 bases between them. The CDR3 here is CASSIGPAYEQYF. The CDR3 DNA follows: TGTGCCAGTAGTATAGGGCCAGCCTACGAGCAGTACTTC.

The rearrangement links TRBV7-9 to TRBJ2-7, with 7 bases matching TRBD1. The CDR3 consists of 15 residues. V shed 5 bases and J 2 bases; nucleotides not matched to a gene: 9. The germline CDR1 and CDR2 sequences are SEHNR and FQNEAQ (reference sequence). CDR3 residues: CASSPATGKAYEQYF. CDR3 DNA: TGTGCCAGCAGCCCCGCGACAGGGAAGGCCTACGAGCAGTACTTC.

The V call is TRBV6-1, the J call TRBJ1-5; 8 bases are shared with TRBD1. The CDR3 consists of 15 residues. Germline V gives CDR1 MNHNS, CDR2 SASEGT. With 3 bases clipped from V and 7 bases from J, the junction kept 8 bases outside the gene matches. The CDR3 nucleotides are TGTGCCAGCAGTGAGTGGACAGGGCTAGGGCAGCCCCAGCATTTT. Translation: CASSEWTGLGQPQHF.

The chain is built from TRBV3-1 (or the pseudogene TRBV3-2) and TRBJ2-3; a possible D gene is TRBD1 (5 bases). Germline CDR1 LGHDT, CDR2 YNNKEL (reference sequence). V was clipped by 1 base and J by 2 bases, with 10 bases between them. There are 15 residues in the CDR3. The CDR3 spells CASSQGHRSTDTQYF. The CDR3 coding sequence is TGTGCCAGCAGCCAAGGCCACAGGTCCACAGATACGCAGTATTTT.

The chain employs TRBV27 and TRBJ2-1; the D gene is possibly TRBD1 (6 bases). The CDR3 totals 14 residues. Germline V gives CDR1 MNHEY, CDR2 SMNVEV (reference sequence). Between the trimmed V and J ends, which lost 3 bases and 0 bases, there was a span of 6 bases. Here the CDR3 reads CASSLGASYNEQFF. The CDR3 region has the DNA TGTGCCAGCAGTTTGGGGGCCTCCTACAATGAGCAGTTCTTC.

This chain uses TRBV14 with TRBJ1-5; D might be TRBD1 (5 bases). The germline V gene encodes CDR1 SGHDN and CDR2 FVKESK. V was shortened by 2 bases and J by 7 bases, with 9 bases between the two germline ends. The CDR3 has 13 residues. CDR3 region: CASSQFWGQPQHF. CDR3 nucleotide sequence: TGTGCCAGCAGCCAATTCTGGGGCCAGCCCCAGCATTTT.

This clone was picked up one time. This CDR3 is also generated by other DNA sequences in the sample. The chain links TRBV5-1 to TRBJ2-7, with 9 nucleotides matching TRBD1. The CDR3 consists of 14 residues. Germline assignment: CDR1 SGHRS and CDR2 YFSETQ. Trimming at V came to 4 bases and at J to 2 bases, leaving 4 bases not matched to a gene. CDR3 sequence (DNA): TGCGCCAGCAGCGGGGGACAGGGCGCCTACGAGCAGTACTTC. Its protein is CASSGGQGAYEQYF. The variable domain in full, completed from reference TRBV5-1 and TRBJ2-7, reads KAGVTQTPRYLIKTRGQQVTLSCSPISGHRSVSWYQQTPGQGLQFLFEYFSETQRNKGNFPGRFSGRQFSNSRSEMNVSTLELGDSALYLCASSGGQGAYEQYFGPGTRLTVT.

The CDR3 nucleotides read TGTGCCAGCAGCTTGGGGTCGTTAGTGGACGAGCAGTACTTC. Translated: CASSLGSLVDEQYF. This chain connects TRBV5-8 to TRBJ2-7; D is undetermined. V lost 0 bases and J lost 5, with 12 bases in between. The germline V gene has CDR1 SGHTS and CDR2 YDEGEE. The CDR3 spans 14 residues. Full variable domain (missing parts from reference TRBV5-8 and TRBJ2-7): EAGVTQSPTHLIKTRGQQATLRCSPISGHTSVYWYQQALGLGLQFLLWYDEGEERNRGNFPPRFSGRQFPNYSSELNVNALELEDSALYLCASSLGSLVDEQYFGPGTRLTVT.

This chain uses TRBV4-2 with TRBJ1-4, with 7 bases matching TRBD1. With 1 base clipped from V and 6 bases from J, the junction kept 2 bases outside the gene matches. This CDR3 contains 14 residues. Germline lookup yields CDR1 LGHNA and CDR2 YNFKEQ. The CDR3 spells CASSQGQGDEKLFF. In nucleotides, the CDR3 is TGTGCCAGCAGCCAAGGACAGGGCGATGAAAAACTGTTTTTT.

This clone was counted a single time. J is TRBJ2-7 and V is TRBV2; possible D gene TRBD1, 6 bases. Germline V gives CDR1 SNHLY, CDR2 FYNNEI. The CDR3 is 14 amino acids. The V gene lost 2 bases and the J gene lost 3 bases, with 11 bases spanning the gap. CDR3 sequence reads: CASSENREGYEQYF. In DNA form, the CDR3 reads TGTGCCAGCAGTGAAAACAGGGAAGGCTACGAGCAGTACTTC.

The DNA for the CDR3 is TGTGCCAGTAGTATAGGGTGGGACAGGGTCACCTACGAGCAGTACTTC. Protein sequence: CASSIGWDRVTYEQYF. J is TRBJ2-7 and V is TRBV19, with 9 bases fitting TRBD1. J was trimmed by 2 bases and V by 1 base; bases with no gene match: 6. The CDR3 length is 16 residues. Germline V gives CDR1 LNHDA, CDR2 SQIVND (reference sequence).

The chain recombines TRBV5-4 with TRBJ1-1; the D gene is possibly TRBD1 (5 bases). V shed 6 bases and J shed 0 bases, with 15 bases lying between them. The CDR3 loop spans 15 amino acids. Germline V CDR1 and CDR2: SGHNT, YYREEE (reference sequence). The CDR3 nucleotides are TGTGCCAGCACCGCGCAGGGCAGTCTGAACACTGAAGCTTTCTTT. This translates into CASTAQGSLNTEAFF.

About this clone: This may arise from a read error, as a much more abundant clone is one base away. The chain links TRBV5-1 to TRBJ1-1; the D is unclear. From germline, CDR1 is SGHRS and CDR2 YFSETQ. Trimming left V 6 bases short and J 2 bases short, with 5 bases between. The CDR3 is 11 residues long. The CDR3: CASTLNTEAFF. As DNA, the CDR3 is TGCGCCAGCACCCTTAACACTGAAGCTTTCTTT.

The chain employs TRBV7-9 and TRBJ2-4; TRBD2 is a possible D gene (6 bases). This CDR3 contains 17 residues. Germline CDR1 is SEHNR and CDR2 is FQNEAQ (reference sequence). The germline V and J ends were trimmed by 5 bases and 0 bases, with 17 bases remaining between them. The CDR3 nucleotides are TGTGCCAGCAGCCCCGGGACTCAGGGTCCAGCCAAAAACATTCAGTACTTC. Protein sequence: CASSPGTQGPAKNIQYF. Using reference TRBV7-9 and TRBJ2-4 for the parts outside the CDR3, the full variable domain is DTGVSQNPRHKITKRGQNVTFRCDPISEHNRLYWYRQTLGQGPEFLTYFQNEAQLEKSRLLSDRFSAERPKGSFSTLEIQRTEQGDSAMYLCASSPGTQGPAKNIQYFGAGTRLSVL.